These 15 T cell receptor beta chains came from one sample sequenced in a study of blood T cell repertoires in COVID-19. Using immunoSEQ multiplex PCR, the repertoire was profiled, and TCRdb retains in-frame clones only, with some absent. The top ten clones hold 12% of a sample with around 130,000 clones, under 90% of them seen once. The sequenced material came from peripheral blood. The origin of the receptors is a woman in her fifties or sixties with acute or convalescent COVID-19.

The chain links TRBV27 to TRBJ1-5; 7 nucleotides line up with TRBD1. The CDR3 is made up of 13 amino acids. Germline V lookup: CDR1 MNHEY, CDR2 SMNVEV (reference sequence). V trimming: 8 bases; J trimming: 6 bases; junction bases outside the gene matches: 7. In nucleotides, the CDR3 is TGTGCCAGCGGTGACAGGGAGTTTCAGCCCCAGCATTTT. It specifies CASGDREFQPQHF.

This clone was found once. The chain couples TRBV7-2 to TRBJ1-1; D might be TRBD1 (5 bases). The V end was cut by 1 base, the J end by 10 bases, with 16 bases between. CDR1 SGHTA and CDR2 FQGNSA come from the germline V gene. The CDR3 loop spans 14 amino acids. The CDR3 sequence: CASSLEGLGSLAFF. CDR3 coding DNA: TGTGCCAGCAGCTTAGAGGGGTTAGGATCATTAGCTTTCTTT.

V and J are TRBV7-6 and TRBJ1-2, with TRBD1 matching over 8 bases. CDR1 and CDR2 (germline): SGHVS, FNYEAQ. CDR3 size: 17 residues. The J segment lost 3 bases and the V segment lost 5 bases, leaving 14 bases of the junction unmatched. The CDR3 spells CASSRGQGGPMDYGYTF. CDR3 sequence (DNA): TGTGCCAGCAGCCGTGGACAGGGAGGTCCAATGGACTATGGCTACACCTTC. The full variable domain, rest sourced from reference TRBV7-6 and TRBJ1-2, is GAGVSQSPRYKVTKRGQDVALRCDPISGHVSLYWYRQALGQGPEFLTYFNYEAQQDKSGLPNDRFSAERPEGSISTLTIQRTEQRDSAMYRCASSRGQGGPMDYGYTFGSGTRLTVV.

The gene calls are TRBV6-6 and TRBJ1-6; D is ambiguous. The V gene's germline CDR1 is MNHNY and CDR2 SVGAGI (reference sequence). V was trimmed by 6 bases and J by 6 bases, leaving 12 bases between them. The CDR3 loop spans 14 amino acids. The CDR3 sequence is CASSSTEANSPLHF. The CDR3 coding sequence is TGTGCCAGCAGCAGCACGGAGGCTAATTCACCCCTCCACTTT.

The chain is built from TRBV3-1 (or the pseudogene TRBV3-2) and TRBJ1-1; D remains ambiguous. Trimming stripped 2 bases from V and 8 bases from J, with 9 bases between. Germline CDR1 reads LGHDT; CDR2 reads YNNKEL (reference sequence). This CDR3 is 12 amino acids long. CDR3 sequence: CASSQPGLEAFF. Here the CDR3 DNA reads TGTGCCAGCAGCCAACCGGGATTAGAAGCTTTCTTT.

The CDR3: CASRLAGVGQPQHF. DNA of the CDR3: TGTGCAAGTCGCTTAGCAGGGGTTGGACAGCCCCAGCATTTT. This rearrangement joins TRBV12-2 to TRBJ1-5; TRBD1 reflects the table's D call only, with no check against the DNA. TRBV12-2 is a pseudogene. The CDR3 runs to 14 residues.

The CDR3 reads CASSEGLMADTQYF. DNA of the CDR3: TGTGCCAGCAGCGAGGGACTCATGGCGGATACGCAGTATTTT. The rearrangement joins TRBV7-3 to TRBJ2-3; a weak D match, TRBD2 (6 bases). Between the trimmed V and J ends, which lost 5 bases and 6 bases, there was a span of 15 bases. The germline V gene has CDR1 SGHTA and CDR2 FQGTGA. The CDR3 runs to 14 residues. Using reference TRBV7-3 and TRBJ2-3 for the parts outside the CDR3, the full variable domain is GAGVSQTPSNKVTEKGKYVELRCDPISGHTALYWYRQSLGQGPEFLIYFQGTGAADDSGLPNDRFFAVRPEGSVSTLKIQRTERGDSAVYLCASSEGLMADTQYFGPGTRLTVL.

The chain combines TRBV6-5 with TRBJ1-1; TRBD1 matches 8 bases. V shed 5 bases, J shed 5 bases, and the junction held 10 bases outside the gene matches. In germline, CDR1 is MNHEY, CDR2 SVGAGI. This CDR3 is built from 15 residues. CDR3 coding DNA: TGTGCCAGCAGTACTAACGACAGGGGCGCTACTGAAGCTTTCTTT. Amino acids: CASSTNDRGATEAFF.

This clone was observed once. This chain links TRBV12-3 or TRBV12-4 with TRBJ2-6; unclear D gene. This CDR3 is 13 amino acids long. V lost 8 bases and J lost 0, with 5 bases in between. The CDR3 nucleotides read TGTGCCAGCGAGAGCTCTGGGGCCAACGTCCTGACTTTC. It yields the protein CASESSGANVLTF.

CDR3 residues: CASSAGQGTKNIQYF. The CDR3 coding sequence is TGTGCCAGCAGTGCCGGACAGGGGACCAAAAACATTCAGTACTTC. J is TRBJ2-4 and V is TRBV2, with 9 nucleotides matching TRBD1. The CDR3 runs 15 residues. Germline V gene lookup returns CDR1 SNHLY and CDR2 FYNNEI. The V and J ends lost 4 bases and 2 bases, in that order; junction bases with no gene match: 3.

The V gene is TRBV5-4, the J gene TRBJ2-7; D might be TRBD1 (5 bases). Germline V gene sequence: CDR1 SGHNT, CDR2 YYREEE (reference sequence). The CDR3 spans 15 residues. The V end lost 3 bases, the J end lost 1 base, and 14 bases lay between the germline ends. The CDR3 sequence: CASSSNPGNSYEQYF. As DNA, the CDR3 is TGTGCCAGCAGCTCGAACCCAGGGAATTCCTACGAGCAGTACTTC.

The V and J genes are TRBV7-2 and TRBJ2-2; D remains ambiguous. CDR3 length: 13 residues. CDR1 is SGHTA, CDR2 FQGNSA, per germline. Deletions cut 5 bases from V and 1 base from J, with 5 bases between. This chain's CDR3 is CASSRQNTGELFF. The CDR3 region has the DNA TGTGCCAGCAGCCGACAGAACACCGGGGAGCTGTTTTTT.

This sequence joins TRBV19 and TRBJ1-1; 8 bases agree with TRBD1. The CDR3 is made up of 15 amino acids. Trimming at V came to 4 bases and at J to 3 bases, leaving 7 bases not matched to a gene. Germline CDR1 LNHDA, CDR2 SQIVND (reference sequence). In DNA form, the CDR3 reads TGTGCCAGTAGTAGATACAGGGGGGTGGACACTGAAGCTTTCTTT. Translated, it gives CASSRYRGVDTEAFF.

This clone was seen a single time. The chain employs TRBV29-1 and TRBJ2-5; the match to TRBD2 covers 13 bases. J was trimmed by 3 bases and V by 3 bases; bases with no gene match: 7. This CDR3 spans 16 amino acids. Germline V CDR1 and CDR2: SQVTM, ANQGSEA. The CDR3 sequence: CSVDPTSGGAEETQYF. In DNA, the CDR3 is TGCAGCGTTGACCCTACTAGCGGGGGGGCTGAAGAGACCCAGTACTTC.

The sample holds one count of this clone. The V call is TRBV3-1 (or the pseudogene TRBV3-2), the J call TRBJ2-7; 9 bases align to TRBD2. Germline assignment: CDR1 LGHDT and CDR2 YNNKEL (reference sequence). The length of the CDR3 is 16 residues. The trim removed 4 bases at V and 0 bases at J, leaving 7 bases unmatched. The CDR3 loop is CASSRVAGDRSYEQYF. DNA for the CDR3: TGTGCCAGCAGCCGTGTAGCGGGGGACCGCTCCTACGAGCAGTACTTC.